Listed below are T cell receptor beta chains from one sample, sequenced in a study of blood T cells in healthy people across ages. TCRdb used MiXCR to reprocess the 5' RACE reads, holding one entry per CDR3 protein. The sample has 1.5 million to 2 million distinct CDR3 sequences; roughly 27% are singletons. Source material: blood. The receptors were sampled from a woman younger than 45 in good health. Both conserved end residues are part of each CDR3. Each record gives: J gene, V gene, CDR3 protein.

j_gene: TRBJ1-1; v_gene: TRBV4-1; CDR3aa: CASSQVQGLNTEAFF
j_gene: TRBJ2-1; v_gene: TRBV7-3; CDR3aa: CASSWFQGHEQFF
j_gene: TRBJ2-1; v_gene: TRBV9; CDR3aa: CASSVGAHRYNEQFF
j_gene: TRBJ2-7; v_gene: TRBV20-1; CDR3aa: CSAKGTSSSYEQYF
j_gene: TRBJ1-1; v_gene: TRBV14; CDR3aa: CASSQAGDGVAFF
j_gene: TRBJ1-2; v_gene: TRBV29-1; CDR3aa: CSVFRDRVDGYTF
j_gene: TRBJ2-7; v_gene: TRBV4-1; CDR3aa: CASSQERGGGYEQYF
j_gene: TRBJ1-5; v_gene: TRBV20-1; CDR3aa: CSARRGGGNQPQHF
j_gene: TRBJ2-1; v_gene: TRBV29-1; CDR3aa: CSAIGGNEQFF
j_gene: TRBJ2-3; v_gene: TRBV6-5; CDR3aa: CASSYSFGDTQYF
j_gene: TRBJ2-2; v_gene: TRBV2; CDR3aa: CASSENGGDTGELFF
j_gene: TRBJ1-1; v_gene: TRBV21-1; CDR3aa: CASSKWGSTTEAFF
j_gene: TRBJ1-3; v_gene: TRBV7-2; CDR3aa: CASSVGEYSGNTIYF
j_gene: TRBJ2-7; v_gene: TRBV12-3/TRBV12-4; CDR3aa: CATGLAGGFNEQYF
j_gene: TRBJ2-7; v_gene: TRBV7-9; CDR3aa: CASSLKTSLNEQYF
j_gene: TRBJ2-2; v_gene: TRBV5-1; CDR3aa: CASSITGGLFF
j_gene: TRBJ2-5; v_gene: TRBV29-1; CDR3aa: CSVDTSEEETQYF
j_gene: TRBJ2-3; v_gene: TRBV5-1; CDR3aa: CASSMRTNPSDTQYF
j_gene: TRBJ2-3; v_gene: TRBV14; CDR3aa: CASSFLAMTSGYTDTQYF
j_gene: TRBJ2-3; v_gene: TRBV29-1; CDR3aa: CSVGLTFTDTQYF
j_gene: TRBJ2-7; v_gene: TRBV6-2/TRBV6-3; CDR3aa: CASSRPAGAAYEQYF
j_gene: TRBJ2-5; v_gene: TRBV7-2; CDR3aa: CASSSIAEETQYF
j_gene: TRBJ1-2; v_gene: TRBV9; CDR3aa: CASSGDRVRYGYTF
j_gene: TRBJ2-4; v_gene: TRBV4-1; CDR3aa: CASSREETSGGNIQYF
j_gene: TRBJ2-7; v_gene: TRBV11-2; CDR3aa: CASSLLGSGAWDEQYF
j_gene: TRBJ1-2; v_gene: TRBV7-9; CDR3aa: CASSAESVPLRGYTF
j_gene: TRBJ2-3; v_gene: TRBV28; CDR3aa: CASSWGRDTQYF
j_gene: TRBJ1-2; v_gene: TRBV4-2; CDR3aa: CASSPMGAVANYGYTF
j_gene: TRBJ2-1; v_gene: TRBV20-1; CDR3aa: CSARIQGRYNEQFF
j_gene: TRBJ2-5; v_gene: TRBV5-6; CDR3aa: CASSPGLAYEETQYF
j_gene: TRBJ2-1; v_gene: TRBV20-1; CDR3aa: CNARGFGPSGSYNEQFF
j_gene: TRBJ1-1; v_gene: TRBV14; CDR3aa: CASSLQRLAEAFF
j_gene: TRBJ2-1; v_gene: TRBV4-3; CDR3aa: CASSQDTGTSGDNEQFF
j_gene: TRBJ2-7; v_gene: TRBV18; CDR3aa: CASSPPEGDAYEQYF
j_gene: TRBJ2-3; v_gene: TRBV20-1; CDR3aa: CSVTTSGRANTQYF
j_gene: TRBJ2-4; v_gene: TRBV2; CDR3aa: CASMGGYENIQYF
j_gene: TRBJ1-1; v_gene: TRBV7-2; CDR3aa: CASSSPGQHHEAFF
j_gene: TRBJ2-7; v_gene: TRBV7-9; CDR3aa: CASSATKAEQYF
j_gene: TRBJ2-1; v_gene: TRBV20-1; CDR3aa: CSADPQVDNEQFF
j_gene: TRBJ2-5; v_gene: TRBV20-1; CDR3aa: CSTLPGGVETQYF
j_gene: TRBJ2-3; v_gene: TRBV12-3/TRBV12-4; CDR3aa: CASSWTGSTDAQYF
j_gene: TRBJ2-7; v_gene: TRBV27; CDR3aa: CASSGQGYYEQYF
j_gene: TRBJ2-4; v_gene: TRBV5-1; CDR3aa: CASSFQTADGLAKNIQYF
j_gene: TRBJ2-7; v_gene: TRBV12-3/TRBV12-4; CDR3aa: CASSLWLGDLVYEQYF
j_gene: TRBJ1-1; v_gene: TRBV5-1; CDR3aa: CASSSGLATEAFF
j_gene: TRBJ2-1; v_gene: TRBV6-5; CDR3aa: CASSGSANSYNEQFF